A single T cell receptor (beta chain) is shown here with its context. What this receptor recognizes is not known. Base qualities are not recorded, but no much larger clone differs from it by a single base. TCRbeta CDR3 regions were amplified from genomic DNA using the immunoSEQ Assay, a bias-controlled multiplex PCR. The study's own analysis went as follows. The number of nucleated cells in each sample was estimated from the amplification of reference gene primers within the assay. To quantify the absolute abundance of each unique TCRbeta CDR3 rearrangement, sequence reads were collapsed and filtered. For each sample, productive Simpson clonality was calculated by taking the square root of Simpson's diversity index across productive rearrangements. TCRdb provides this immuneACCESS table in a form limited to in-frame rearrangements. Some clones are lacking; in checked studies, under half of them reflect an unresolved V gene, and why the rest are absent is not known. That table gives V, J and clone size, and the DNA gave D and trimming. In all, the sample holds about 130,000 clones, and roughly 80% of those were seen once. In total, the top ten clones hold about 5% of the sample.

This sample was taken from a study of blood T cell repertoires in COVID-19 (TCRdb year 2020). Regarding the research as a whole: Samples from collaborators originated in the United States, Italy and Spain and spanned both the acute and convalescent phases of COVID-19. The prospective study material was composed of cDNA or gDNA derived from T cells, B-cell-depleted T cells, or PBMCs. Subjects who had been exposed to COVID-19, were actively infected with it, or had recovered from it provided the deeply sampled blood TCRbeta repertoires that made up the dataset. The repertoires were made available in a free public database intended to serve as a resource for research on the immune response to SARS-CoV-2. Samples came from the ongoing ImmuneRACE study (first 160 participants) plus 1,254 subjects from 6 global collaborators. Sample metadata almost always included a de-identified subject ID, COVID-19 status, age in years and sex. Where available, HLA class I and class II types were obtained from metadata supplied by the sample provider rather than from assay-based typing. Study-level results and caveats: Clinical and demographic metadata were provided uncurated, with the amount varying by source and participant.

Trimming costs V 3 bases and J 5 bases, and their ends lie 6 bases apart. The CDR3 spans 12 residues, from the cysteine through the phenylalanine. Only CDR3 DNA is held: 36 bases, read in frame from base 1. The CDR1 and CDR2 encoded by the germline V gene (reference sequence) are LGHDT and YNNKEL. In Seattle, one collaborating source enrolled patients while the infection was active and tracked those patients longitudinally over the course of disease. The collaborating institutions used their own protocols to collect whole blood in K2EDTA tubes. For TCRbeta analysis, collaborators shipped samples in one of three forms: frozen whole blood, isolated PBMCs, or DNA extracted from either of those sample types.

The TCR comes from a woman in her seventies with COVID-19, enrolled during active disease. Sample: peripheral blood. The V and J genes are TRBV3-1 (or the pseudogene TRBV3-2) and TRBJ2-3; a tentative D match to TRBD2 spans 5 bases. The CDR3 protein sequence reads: CASSHGLDTQYF. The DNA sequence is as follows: TGTGCCAGCAGCCACGGACTAGATACGCAGTATTTT.